This TCR beta chain originates from a study of blood T cells in healthy people across ages. The study, taken as a whole, reports: Long-lived and aged donors differed, with more naive CD4+ cells and higher diversity in the long-lived.

Combining a sample-barcoded 5' primer with a J-beta primer mix, a second PCR ran for roughly 7 to 11 cycles. From the 5' RACE reads, TCRdb called clonotypes with MiXCR, one entry per CDR3 protein. The data show about 540,000 distinct CDR3 sequences, less than 25% seen once. This clonotype showed up just a few times. Its target is unknown. One end of the junction does not line up with germline, which may come from a read error. The extraction recovered at least 5 micrograms of total RNA per sample. The same specimen was also included in a second study, on T cells of mothers and their children. From that second work: When mothers and children were related, their normalized repertoire overlap, which was always slightly higher, did not differ significantly from that of unrelated pairs.

Specimen: blood. The TCR originated in a boy younger than 18 in good health.

DNA for the CDR3: TGTGCCTGCAGCTTCCTCACGGGACCCCCGGAGGTCTACAATGAGCAGTTCTTC. Translation: CACSFLTGPPEVYNEQFF. The chain uses TRBV11-2 and TRBJ2-1; either TRBD1 or TRBD2 may fit D (5 bases each). CDR1 and CDR2 (germline): SGHAT, FQNNGV. The CDR3 is 18 amino acids.